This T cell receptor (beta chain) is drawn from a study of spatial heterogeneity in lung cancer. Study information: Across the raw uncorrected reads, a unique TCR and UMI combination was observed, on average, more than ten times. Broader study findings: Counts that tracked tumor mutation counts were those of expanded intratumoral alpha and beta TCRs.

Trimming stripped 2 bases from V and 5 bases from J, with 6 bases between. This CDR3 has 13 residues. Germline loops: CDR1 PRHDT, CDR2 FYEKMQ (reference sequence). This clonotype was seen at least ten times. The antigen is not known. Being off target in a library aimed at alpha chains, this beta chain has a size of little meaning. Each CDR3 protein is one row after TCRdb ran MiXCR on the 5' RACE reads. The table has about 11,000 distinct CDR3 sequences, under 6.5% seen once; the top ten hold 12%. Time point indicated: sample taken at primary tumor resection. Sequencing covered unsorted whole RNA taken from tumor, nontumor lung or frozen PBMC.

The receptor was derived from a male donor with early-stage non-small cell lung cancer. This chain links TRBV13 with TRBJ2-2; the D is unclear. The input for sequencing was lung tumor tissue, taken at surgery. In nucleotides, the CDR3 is TGTGCCAGCAGCTTAACGTATACCGGGGAGCTGTTTTTT. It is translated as CASSLTYTGELFF.